Listed here are 2 T cell receptor beta chains from one sample, sequenced in a study of blood T cell repertoires in COVID-19. Libraries were prepared by immunoSEQ multiplex PCR; TCRdb keeps only in-frame clonotypes and omits some of them. The sample yields roughly 140,000 clones, 70% to 90% seen once. Sequenced: peripheral blood. These receptors came from a man between 70 and 80 years old with acute or convalescent COVID-19.

This clone was counted between two and nine times. The J gene is TRBJ2-1, the V gene TRBV5-1; the match to TRBD2 covers 7 bases. J gave up 3 bases and V 4 bases, and 7 bases lay outside the gene matches. The CDR3 spans 15 residues. The germline V gene encodes CDR1 SGHRS and CDR2 YFSETQ. The CDR3 reads CASSDPGTIYNEQFF. Written as DNA, the CDR3 is TGCGCCAGCAGCGACCCCGGGACTATCTACAATGAGCAGTTCTTC.

The sample holds one count of this clone. This chain joins TRBV7-9 and TRBJ1-2, with D possibly matching TRBD1 (6 bases). The CDR3 covers 15 residues. Trimming removed 0 bases from V and 4 bases from J, with 12 bases in between. CDR1 and CDR2 from the germline V gene are SEHNR and FQNEAQ (reference sequence). The CDR3 DNA reads as TGTGCCAGCAGCTTAGCGGTCTTCAGGGGCTATGGCTACACCTTC. Its translation is CASSLAVFRGYGYTF.